The 27 T cell receptor beta chains presented below share a single source sample, sequenced in a study of blood T cells in healthy people across ages. PCR was performed a second time for roughly 7 to 12 cycles using a sample-barcoded 5' primer and a J-beta primer mix. TCRdb recomputed calls from the 5' RACE reads with MiXCR, one row per CDR3 protein. The sample consists of 800,000 to 950,000 distinct CDR3 sequences, around 29% of them appearing once. These same data were also listed under a study on T cells of mothers and their children.

Sequencing used blood. The source of these receptors is a middle-aged woman in good health.

This clonotype was detected a few times. This chain uses TRBV4-3 with TRBJ2-4, with D perhaps matching TRBD2 (6 bases). Germline values: CDR1 LGHNA, CDR2 YSLEER. Trimming pared 0 bases from V and 5 bases from J, leaving 14 bases between. The CDR3 consists of 16 residues. The CDR3 protein is CASSQDLRRGENIQYF. The CDR3 DNA is TGCGCCAGCAGCCAAGACCTGCGGAGGGGCGAAAACATTCAGTACTTC.

Many counts were recorded for this clonotype. The V call is TRBV7-6, the J call TRBJ2-1; D gene ambiguous. This CDR3 has 15 amino acids. Germline V gives CDR1 SGHVS, CDR2 FNYEAQ. V was cut by 4 bases and J by 9 bases, with 19 bases left in between. The CDR3 DNA sequence: TGTGCCAGCAGCTCCGAAAAATTAACAGCTTCTGAGCAGTTCTTC. This codes for CASSSEKLTASEQFF.

The sample holds many counts of this clonotype. J is TRBJ2-1 and V is TRBV10-3; no clear D. CDR1 is ENHRY, CDR2 SYGVKD, per germline. CDR3 length equals 15 residues. Trimming removed 0 bases at V and 6 bases at J, with 12 bases between. CDR3 coding DNA: TGTGCCATCAGTGAGTCGAAAGGCAGTTTCAATGAGCAGTTCTTC. Its translation: CAISESKGSFNEQFF.

The chain has TRBV3-1 and TRBJ1-2; 7 bases agree with TRBD1. Per the germline V gene, CDR1 is LGHDT and CDR2 is YNNKEL (reference sequence). J lost 5 bases, V lost 8 bases, and 14 bases had no gene match. CDR3 length: 15 amino acids. The CDR3 region has the DNA TGTGCCAGCGGCCCGCGGGACAGTTCACGGTATGGCTACACCTTC. Amino acid sequence: CASGPRDSSRYGYTF. Combining the CDR3 with reference TRBV3-1 and TRBJ1-2 gives the whole variable domain DTAVSQTPKYLVTQMGNDKSIKCEQNLGHDTMYWYKQDSKKFLKIMFSYNNKELIINETVPNRFSPKSPDKAHLNLHINSLELGDSAVYFCASGPRDSSRYGYTFGSGTRLTVV.

The chain combines TRBV4-3 with TRBJ2-7; tentatively, D is TRBD1 or TRBD2 (5 bases each). CDR3 length: 14 residues. Germline lookup yields CDR1 LGHNA and CDR2 YSLEER. The ends were cut back, 0 bases at V and 2 bases at J, with 8 bases in the middle. CDR3 in amino acids: CASSQEGETYEQYF. CDR3 nucleotide sequence: TGCGCCAGCAGCCAAGAGGGGGAAACCTACGAGCAGTACTTC.

The chain couples TRBV20-1 to TRBJ1-1, with 7 bases that match TRBD1. Germline assignment: CDR1 DFQATT and CDR2 SNEGSKA (reference sequence). The CDR3 runs to 13 residues. The trim removed 5 bases at V and 6 bases at J, leaving 9 bases unmatched. The CDR3 nucleotides read TGCAGTGCTTTAAGACAGGGTAGGCCTGAAGCTTTCTTT. This codes for CSALRQGRPEAFF.

The chain uses TRBV28 and TRBJ2-7, with 12 bases that match TRBD1. CDR1 MDHEN and CDR2 SYDVKM come from the germline V gene. V gave up 5 bases and J gave up 7 bases; unmatched junction bases: 9. The CDR3 loop spans 15 amino acids. CDR3 sequence (DNA): TGTGCCAGCAGTGGGAGGGGACAGGGGGCCCCAGAGCAGTACTTC. Encoded protein: CASSGRGQGAPEQYF.

The sample holds a few counts of this clonotype. The CDR3 coding sequence is TGTGCCAGCAGTCCACAGGGGATCCCCCGGGAGACCCAGTACTTC. Its translation is CASSPQGIPRETQYF. The chain is built from TRBV12-3 or TRBV12-4 and TRBJ2-5; 7 bases fit TRBD1. With 5 bases clipped from V and 5 bases from J, the junction kept 11 bases outside the gene matches. This CDR3 is built from 15 residues.

There are a few counts of this clonotype. The chain combines TRBV12-3 or TRBV12-4 with TRBJ1-1; 7 bases align to TRBD1. The CDR3 has 14 residues. Losses at the gene ends were 2 bases for V and 8 bases for J; bases not matched to a gene: 8. The CDR3 loop is CASSLTGALQEAFF. The CDR3 bases are TGTGCCAGCAGTTTAACAGGGGCCCTTCAGGAAGCTTTCTTT.

The CDR3 spells CATSDQGHNEQFF. CDR3 DNA: TGTGCCACCAGTGATCAGGGTCACAATGAGCAGTTCTTC. The chain carries TRBV24-1 and TRBJ2-1, with D possibly TRBD1 on 5 matching bases. The CDR3 is 13 amino acids. V lost 3 bases and J lost 5, with 7 bases in between. Germline values: CDR1 KGHDR, CDR2 SFDVKD.

The gene calls are TRBV7-9 and TRBJ2-7; weak D call: TRBD1 (6 bases). The length of the CDR3 is 14 residues. The V and J ends lost 5 bases and 7 bases respectively, with 18 bases between them. Germline loops: CDR1 SEHNR, CDR2 FQNEAQ (reference sequence). The CDR3 bases are TGTGCCAGCAGCAGCTCACAGGGTACTTGGGAGCAGTACTTC. It is translated as CASSSSQGTWEQYF.

This clonotype showed up just a few times. A much larger clone is a single base away; this may be a read error. In DNA form, the CDR3 reads TGTGCCAGCAGCCAAGAAGCGGCAGGGGGCTACGAGCAGTACTTC. Translation: CASSQEAAGGYEQYF. The chain has TRBV4-2 and TRBJ2-7; 7 nucleotides line up with TRBD1. CDR1 is LGHNA, CDR2 YNFKEQ, per germline. This CDR3 comprises 15 residues. Trimming took 0 bases from V and 3 from J; bases not matched to a gene: 5.

This clonotype was counted a few times. A much larger clonotype is one base distant, so this may be a read error. In DNA form, the CDR3 reads TGCAGCGTTGAGGCCCCGAGCTCCTACGAGCAGTTCTTC. It is translated as CSVEAPSSYEQFF. The V call is TRBV29-1, the J call TRBJ2-1; D unclear. V was trimmed by 3 bases and J by 10 bases, leaving 16 bases between them. Per the germline V gene, CDR1 is SQVTM and CDR2 is ANQGSEA. The CDR3 loop spans 13 amino acids.

V is TRBV5-1 and J is TRBJ2-6; the match to TRBD1 covers 10 bases. V lost 7 bases, J lost 2 bases, and 9 bases stayed unmatched. This CDR3 contains 17 residues. CDR1 is SGHRS and CDR2 is YFSETQ in the germline V gene. This chain's CDR3 is CASRRDRGFAGANVLTF. The CDR3 region has the DNA TGCGCCAGCCGACGGGACAGGGGCTTTGCTGGGGCCAACGTCCTGACTTTC.

Here the CDR3 reads CASSVVKGQGTEAFF. CDR3 coding DNA: TGTGCCAGCAGCGTAGTAAAGGGGCAGGGCACTGAAGCTTTCTTT. The rearrangement joins TRBV9 to TRBJ1-1; D is possibly TRBD1 (5 bases). CDR3 size: 15 residues. Trimming removed 0 bases from V and 4 bases from J, with 13 bases in between. Germline V gene sequence: CDR1 SGDLS, CDR2 YYNGEE.

This clonotype was seen only a few times. The chain recombines TRBV20-1 with TRBJ2-1; a possible D gene is TRBD2 (6 bases). The CDR3 contains 12 residues. The germline CDR1 and CDR2 sequences are DFQATT and SNEGSKA (reference sequence). Trimming took off 5 bases at V and 3 bases at J, with 8 bases between the two ends. The CDR3: CSAAGYYNEQFF. Written as DNA, the CDR3 is TGCAGTGCTGCGGGATACTACAATGAGCAGTTCTTC.

The chain employs TRBV7-3 and TRBJ2-3, with D possibly being TRBD2 (7 bases). Germline V gene lookup returns CDR1 SGHTA and CDR2 FQGTGA. The CDR3 runs to 14 residues. The V gene lost 2 bases and the J gene lost 5 bases, with 11 bases spanning the gap. CDR3 DNA: TGTGCCAGCAGCTTAGGGGGGGCCGAAGATACGCAGTATTTT. Amino acid sequence: CASSLGGAEDTQYF.

There are a few counts of this clonotype. This could be a read error, since a much larger clone is one nucleotide away. The CDR3 sequence: CASSFMSGPDYGDTQYF. DNA for the CDR3: TGTGCCAGCAGCTTTATGAGCGGGCCCGATTACGGCGATACGCAGTATTTT. The genes are TRBV7-9 and TRBJ2-3; TRBD2 is a possible D gene (6 bases). V was cut by 3 bases and J by 6 bases, with 22 bases left in between. CDR3 length: 17 amino acids. CDR1 and CDR2 from the germline V gene are SEHNR and FQNEAQ (reference sequence).

With respect to this clonotype: The junction differs from germline at one of its ends, possibly a read error. The CDR3 sequence: CVSTTAGTAQETQYF. CDR3 coding DNA: TGTGTCAGCACTACAGCCGGGACAGCTCAAGAGACCCAGTACTTC. This rearrangement joins TRBV6-2 or TRBV6-3 to TRBJ2-5; 7 bases align to TRBD1. The CDR3 loop spans 15 amino acids. Germline-derived CDR1 and CDR2 are MNHEY and SVGEGT.

This clonotype was recorded a few times. The chain is built from TRBV29-1 and TRBJ1-1; possibly TRBD1 for D (5 bases). The CDR3 runs to 14 residues. Germline CDR1 is SQVTM and CDR2 is ANQGSEA. The V gene lost 6 bases and the J gene lost 0 bases, with 14 bases spanning the gap. The DNA of the CDR3 is TGCAGCGTGGCTCGGGGGGATCTGAACACTGAAGCTTTCTTT. Protein product: CSVARGDLNTEAFF. The whole variable domain, remainder taken from reference TRBV29-1 and TRBJ1-1, is SAVISQKPSRDICQRGTSLTIQCQVDSQVTMMFWYRQQPGQSLTLIATANQGSEATYESGFVIDKFPISRPNLTFSTLTVSNMSPEDSSIYLCSVARGDLNTEAFFGQGTRLTVV.

In DNA, the CDR3 is TGTGCCAGCAATCTACAGGGTGCCTCTGGAAACACCATATATTTT. Protein: CASNLQGASGNTIYF. V is TRBV12-3 or TRBV12-4 and J is TRBJ1-3, with D possibly being TRBD1 (6 bases). The V end lost 7 bases, the J end lost 0 bases, and 13 bases lay between the germline ends. The CDR3 spans 15 residues.

This clonotype was observed a handful of times. J is TRBJ1-4 and V is TRBV7-9; possibly TRBD1 for D (5 bases). CDR1 is SEHNR, CDR2 FQNEAQ, per germline (reference sequence). Trimming cost V 3 bases and J 8 bases, with 19 bases left between them. This CDR3 comprises 16 residues. CDR3 bases: TGTGCCAGCAGCTTCGCAACAGGTTATGGGGGGGAAAAACTGTTTTTT. This codes for CASSFATGYGGEKLFF.

In its sample, this clonotype was seen many times. V is TRBV4-1 and J is TRBJ1-2; the match to TRBD1 covers 7 bases. Trimming at V came to 5 bases and at J to 4 bases, leaving 4 bases not matched to a gene. The CDR3 loop spans 13 amino acids. CDR1 MGHRA and CDR2 YSYEKL come from the germline V gene. The CDR3 DNA reads as TGCGCCAGCAGCGAACAGGGGCCCTATGGCTACACCTTC. Its protein product is CASSEQGPYGYTF.

This clonotype was found many times. The chain joins TRBV30 to TRBJ2-3; D unclear. This CDR3 contains 14 residues. With 0 bases removed from V and 5 bases from J, the gap between germline ends came to 12 bases. Germline V gives CDR1 GTSNPN, CDR2 SVGIG (reference sequence). The chain's CDR3 is CAWSVPGLGDTQYF. The CDR3 coding sequence is TGTGCCTGGAGTGTACCCGGGCTGGGAGATACGCAGTATTTT. Variable domain in full (rest from reference TRBV30 and TRBJ2-3): SQTIHQWPATLVQPVGSPLSLECTVEGTSNPNLYWYRQAAGRGLQLLFYSVGIGQISSEVPQNLSASRPQDRQFILSSKKLLLSDSGFYLCAWSVPGLGDTQYFGPGTRLTVL.

On this clonotype itself: At one of its ends the junction is not consistent with the germline gene, which may arise from a read error. V usage is TRBV7-9 and J usage is TRBJ2-7, with 8 nucleotides matching TRBD1. In germline, CDR1 is SEHNR, CDR2 FQNEAQ (reference sequence). This CDR3 spans 13 amino acids. CDR3 region: CVSSRTGPYEQYF. CDR3 coding DNA: TGTGTCAGCAGCCGGACAGGGCCCTACGAGCAGTACTTC. Variable domain in full (rest from reference TRBV7-9 and TRBJ2-7): DTGVSQNPRHKITKRGQNVTFRCDPISEHNRLYWYRQTLGQGPEFLTYFQNEAQLEKSRLLSDRFSAERPKGSFSTLEIQRTEQGDSAMYLCVSSRTGPYEQYFGPGTRLTVT.

This clonotype came up a few times. The V and J genes are TRBV19 and TRBJ2-7; D may be TRBD2 (7 bases). Trimming left V 3 bases short and J 5 bases short, with 14 bases between. Germline assignment: CDR1 LNHDA and CDR2 SQIVND (reference sequence). The CDR3 totals 14 residues. The CDR3 region has the DNA TGTGCCAGTAGTATCTCGGCGGGGGCCCACGAGCAGTACTTC. The encoded protein is CASSISAGAHEQYF.

This clonotype was seen a few times. The V call is TRBV28, the J call TRBJ2-4; tentative D call: TRBD1 (5 bases). The J call could be wrong; TRBJ2-7 is a better fit for the DNA end. This CDR3 spans 13 amino acids. CDR1 is MDHEN, CDR2 SYDVKM, per germline. In nucleotides, the CDR3 is TGTGCCAGCAGTGCAGGGTTTCTCCACGAGCAGTACTTC. Its protein is CASSAGFLHEQYF.